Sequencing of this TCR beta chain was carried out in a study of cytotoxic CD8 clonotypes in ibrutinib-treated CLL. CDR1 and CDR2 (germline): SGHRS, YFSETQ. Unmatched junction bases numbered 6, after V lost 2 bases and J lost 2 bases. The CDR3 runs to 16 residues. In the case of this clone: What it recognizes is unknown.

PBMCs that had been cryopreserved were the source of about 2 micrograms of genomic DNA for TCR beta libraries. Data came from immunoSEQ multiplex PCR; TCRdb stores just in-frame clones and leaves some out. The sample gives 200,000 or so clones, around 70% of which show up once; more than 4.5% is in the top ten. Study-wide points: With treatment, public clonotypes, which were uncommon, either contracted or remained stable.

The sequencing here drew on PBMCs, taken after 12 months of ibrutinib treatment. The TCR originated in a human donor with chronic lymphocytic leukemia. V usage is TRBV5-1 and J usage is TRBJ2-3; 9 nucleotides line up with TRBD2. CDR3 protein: CASSFIAGVPTDTQYF. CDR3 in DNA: TGCGCCAGCAGCTTTATAGCGGGGGTACCCACAGATACGCAGTATTTT.